This TCR beta chain was found in a study of high-grade serous ovarian cancer treatment subgroups. The tumor samples were collected prior to definitive surgery or chemotherapy. The CDR3 sequence is 12 residues long. Per the germline V gene, CDR1 is WSHSY and CDR2 is SAAADI. Trimming left V 6 bases short and J 3 bases short, with 6 bases between. TCRdb keeps only in-frame clones here, not all; method: immunoSEQ multiplex PCR. The sample has around 6,100 clones, roughly 62% seen once. Sequenced: tumor tissue. V gene TRBV10-2 combines with J gene TRBJ1-5; TRBD1 might be the D (5 bases). The TCR originated in a human donor with high-grade serous ovarian cancer. This chain's CDR3 is CASRQANQPQHF. CDR3 DNA sequence: TGCGCCAGCAGACAGGCCAATCAGCCCCAGCATTTT.